This T cell receptor beta chain was sequenced during a study of tumor-infiltrating lymphocytes in primary liver carcinoma. At the level of the study: These patients were men and women whose ages were 30 to 69 years. Whole-study findings and limits: Appearing in all five tumor regions was true of only about 7-24% of top clones.

The tissue used was unsorted bulk material of roughly 17-34 mg. RNA and DNA were co-extracted from it with the AllPrep DNA/RNA mini kit. Remarks on this clonotype: Its antigen is undetermined. The conserved phenylalanine or tryptophan normally closing the CDR3 is absent here, so this likely arose from a read error.

Germline CDR1 SQVTM, CDR2 ANQGSEA. The CDR3 is 14 residues long. V lost 1 base and J lost 5; bases outside the gene matches: 8. With a constant-region primer, TCR beta cDNA was made from approximately 510 ng of total RNA. Generation of the TCR beta libraries relied on three nested multiplex PCR rounds using slightly modified ARM-PCR. For around 9 cycles apiece, the opening two PCR rounds ran with TRBV1-TRBV30 forward primers and a C-beta reverse primer. TCRdb independently ran MiXCR on the multiplex PCR reads; one entry per CDR3 protein. The data show 75,000 to 90,000 distinct CDR3 sequences, roughly 72% seen once.

V gene TRBV29-1 combines with J gene TRBJ2-7; TRBD1 matches 7 bases. Sequenced input: liver tumor tissue from sampling region 1. Subset in this sample: tumor region T1, superior pole. The sequence derives from a man between 35 and 55 years old with primary liver carcinoma and hepatitis B virus infection. This CDR3 reads CSVEGDRGPNEQYL. The CDR3 DNA reads TGCAGCGTTGAAGGGGATAGGGGGCCGAACGAGCAGTACCTC.